This T cell receptor beta chain was documented in a study of identical twins. Broader study findings: Conclusions came from cross-sectional statistical analysis, not from following the same donors.

A word on this clonotype: Its antigen is unknown.

The CDR3 has 14 residues. Trimming shortened V by 2 bases and J by 5 bases, and 13 bases separated the two germline ends. Looked up from germline, CDR1 is MNHNY and CDR2 is SVGAGI (reference sequence). After template switching added a universal primer site, the resulting cDNA carried unique molecular identifiers. Via MiXCR, TCRdb re-called the 5' RACE reads, giving one row per CDR3 protein. Of under 400,000 distinct CDR3 sequences in the sample, approximately 8.8% were seen once. The clonotype comes from a woman in her 50s in good health. The V gene is TRBV6-6, the J gene TRBJ2-7, with a tentative D call TRBD2 (6 bases). The sample was naive T cells sorted from blood. The CDR3 nucleotides are TGTGCCAGCAGTTACGGGGGGAGTATAAACGAGCAGTACTTC. As protein: CASSYGGSINEQYF.